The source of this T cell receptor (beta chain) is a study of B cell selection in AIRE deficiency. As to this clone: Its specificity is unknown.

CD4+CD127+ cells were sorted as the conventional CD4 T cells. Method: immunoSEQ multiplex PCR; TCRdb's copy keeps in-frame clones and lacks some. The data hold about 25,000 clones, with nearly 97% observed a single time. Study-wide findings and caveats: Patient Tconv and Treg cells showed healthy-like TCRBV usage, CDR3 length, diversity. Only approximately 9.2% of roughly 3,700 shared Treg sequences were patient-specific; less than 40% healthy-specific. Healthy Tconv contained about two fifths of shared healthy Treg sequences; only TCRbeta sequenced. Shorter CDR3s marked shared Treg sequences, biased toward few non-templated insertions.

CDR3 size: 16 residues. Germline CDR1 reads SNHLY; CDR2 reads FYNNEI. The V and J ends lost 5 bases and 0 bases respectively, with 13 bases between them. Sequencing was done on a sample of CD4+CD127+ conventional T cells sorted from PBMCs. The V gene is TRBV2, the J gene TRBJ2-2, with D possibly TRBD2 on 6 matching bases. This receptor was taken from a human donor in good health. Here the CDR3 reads CASSYLAPSNTGELFF. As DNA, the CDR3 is TGTGCCAGCAGTTACCTAGCGCCTTCGAACACCGGGGAGCTGTTTTTT. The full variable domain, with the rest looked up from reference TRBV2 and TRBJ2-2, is EPEVTQTPSHQVTQMGQEVILRCVPISNHLYFYWYRQILGQKVEFLVSFYNNEISEKSEIFDDQFSVERPDGSNFTLKIRSTKLEDSAMYFCASSYLAPSNTGELFFGEGSRLTVL.